The clone carrying this TCR beta chain was seen repeatedly, ten times or more. These data belong to a study of T cells in Graves' hyperthyroidism and ophthalmopathy. Amplified regions were TCR beta CDR3 sequences from RNA transcripts. The TCR CDR3 first-round RT-PCR relied on the HTBI primer set. Via MiXCR, TCRdb re-called the multiplex PCR reads, giving one row per CDR3 protein. This sample has around 450,000 distinct CDR3 sequences; 15% to 18% occur once, and the top ten carry 13% to 15%. J lost 7 bases, V lost 9 bases, and 8 bases had no gene match. Looked up from germline, CDR1 is SNHLY and CDR2 is FYNNEI. The CDR3 sequence is 14 residues long.

This sequence was found in a woman aged 18 to 35 with Graves' hyperthyroidism. The V and J genes are TRBV2 and TRBJ2-1; 11 bases fit TRBD1. The sample taken for sequencing was blood. The CDR3 loop is CASFSGTGGNEQFF. The DNA for the CDR3 is TGTGCCAGTTTTTCCGGGACAGGGGGAAATGAGCAGTTCTTC. The full variable domain, completed using reference TRBV2 and TRBJ2-1, is EPEVTQTPSHQVTQMGQEVILRCVPISNHLYFYWYRQILGQKVEFLVSFYNNEISEKSEIFDDQFSVERPDGSNFTLKIRSTKLEDSAMYFCASFSGTGGNEQFFGPGTRLTVL.